Below are 23 T cell receptor beta chains sequenced from a single sample in a study of cytomegalovirus exposure and HLA in healthy donors. The primer mix had 60 Vbeta and 13 Jbeta primers. Assay used: immunoSEQ multiplex PCR; TCRdb lists only in-frame clones, some missing. The sample's table shows about 53,000 clones. The specimen sequenced was PBMCs. These receptor sequences come from a man aged 18-30 years in good health and CMV-seropositive.

This chain links TRBV5-1 with TRBJ2-5; 8 nucleotides agree with TRBD1. Trimming at V came to 4 bases and at J to 4 bases, leaving 15 bases not matched to a gene. Germline CDR1 and CDR2: SGHRS and YFSETQ. The CDR3 is 17 residues long. CDR3 protein: CASSPGQGMMGGETQYF. DNA for the CDR3: TGCGCCAGCAGCCCCGGACAGGGAATGATGGGGGGAGAGACCCAGTACTTC. Drawing the rest from reference TRBV5-1 and TRBJ2-5, the complete variable domain is KAGVTQTPRYLIKTRGQQVTLSCSPISGHRSVSWYQQTPGQGLQFLFEYFSETQRNKGNFPGRFSGRQFSNSRSEMNVSTLELGDSALYLCASSPGQGMMGGETQYFGPGTRLLVL.

By frequency, this clone is medium-sized. The chain is built from TRBV6-5 and TRBJ1-1; a possible D gene is TRBD1 (5 bases). The CDR3 length is 13 residues. Germline V gives CDR1 MNHEY, CDR2 SVGAGI. Trimming shortened V by 2 bases and J by 5 bases, and 9 bases separated the two germline ends. The CDR3 loop reads CASSYGHSTEAFF. In DNA form, the CDR3 reads TGTGCCAGCAGTTACGGACATTCTACTGAAGCTTTCTTT.

The rearrangement links TRBV14 to TRBJ1-1, with no clear D. This CDR3 is built from 13 residues. V lost 0 bases to trimming and J lost 9 bases, with 11 bases between them. Germline CDR1 reads SGHDN; CDR2 reads FVKESK. CDR3 loop: CASSQDLTGKAFF. The DNA of the CDR3 is TGTGCCAGCAGCCAAGATTTGACCGGGAAAGCTTTCTTT.

V gene TRBV5-1 combines with J gene TRBJ2-3; 8 bases fit TRBD1. Germline values: CDR1 SGHRS, CDR2 YFSETQ. The ends lost 0 bases at V and 6 bases at J; junction bases unmatched: 3. This CDR3 spans 14 amino acids. CDR3: CASSLVNRGDTQYF. The DNA for the CDR3 is TGCGCCAGCAGCTTGGTCAACAGGGGGGATACGCAGTATTTT. Combining the CDR3 with reference TRBV5-1 and TRBJ2-3 gives the whole variable domain KAGVTQTPRYLIKTRGQQVTLSCSPISGHRSVSWYQQTPGQGLQFLFEYFSETQRNKGNFPGRFSGRQFSNSRSEMNVSTLELGDSALYLCASSLVNRGDTQYFGPGTRLTVL.

The chain employs TRBV18 and TRBJ2-1, with 11 bases matching TRBD2. CDR1 is KGHSH and CDR2 is LQKENI in the germline V gene. With 2 bases clipped from V and 9 bases from J, the junction kept 9 bases outside the gene matches. The CDR3 runs 16 residues. The CDR3 is CASSPELAGVRGEQFF. The CDR3 nucleotides are TGTGCCAGCTCACCAGAACTAGCGGGAGTGCGGGGTGAGCAGTTCTTC.

V usage is TRBV27 and J usage is TRBJ2-3, with TRBD2 identical over 14 bases. Trimming took 2 bases from V and 7 from J; bases not matched to a gene: 5. The CDR3 is 16 amino acids. The germline gives CDR1 MNHEY, CDR2 SMNVEV (reference sequence). CDR3 sequence (DNA): TGTGCCAGCAGTTTAATAGGGACTAGCGGGAGTTATACGCAGTATTTT. The encoded protein is CASSLIGTSGSYTQYF.

The gene calls are TRBV19 and TRBJ1-2; 9 bases agree with TRBD1. The germline V gene encodes CDR1 LNHDA and CDR2 SQIVND (reference sequence). V gave up 5 bases and J gave up 4 bases; unmatched junction bases: 14. The CDR3 totals 17 residues. The CDR3 DNA follows: TGTGCCAGTAGTTACGGTCAAAAACAGGGGGCAAGCTATGGCTACACCTTC. The encoded protein is CASSYGQKQGASYGYTF.

V is TRBV11-2 and J is TRBJ1-1; tentative D call: TRBD1 (6 bases). CDR3 length equals 12 residues. The germline V gene has CDR1 SGHAT and CDR2 FQNNGV. Trimming took 2 bases from V and 8 from J, leaving 9 bases between them. CDR3 DNA sequence: TGTGCCAGCAGCTTAATTGGGACAGAAGCTTTCTTT. Amino acid sequence: CASSLIGTEAFF. Full variable domain (outside the CDR3, taken from reference TRBV11-2 and TRBJ1-1): EAGVAQSPRYKIIEKRQSVAFWCNPISGHATLYWYQQILGQGPKLLIQFQNNGVVDDSQLPKDRFSAERLKGVDSTLKIQPAKLEDSAVYLCASSLIGTEAFFGQGTRLTVV.

V and J are TRBV9 and TRBJ2-5, with D maybe TRBD2 (5 bases). The assigned J gene may be wrong: the sequence end matches TRBJ2-7 better. The CDR3 covers 14 residues. Germline CDR1 and CDR2: SGDLS and YYNGEE. The DNA for the CDR3 is TGTGCCAGCAGCGTAGGGAGGACCTCCTACGAGCAGTACTTC. Translation gives CASSVGRTSYEQYF.

V and J are TRBV10-3 and TRBJ1-3; 7 positions agree with TRBD1. Germline CDR1 is ENHRY and CDR2 is SYGVKD. J lost 0 bases, V lost 7 bases, and 6 bases had no gene match. The CDR3 spans 15 residues. The CDR3, as DNA: TGTGCCATCACCGACAGGGAAAGCTCTGGAAACACCATATATTTT. This sequence encodes CAITDRESSGNTIYF.

CDR3 nucleotide sequence: TGTGCCAGCAGCGCGGGGCGGGGGTTGGGGCAGTACTTC. Amino acids: CASSAGRGLGQYF. This rearrangement joins TRBV5-6 to TRBJ2-5; the match to TRBD2 covers 7 bases. Per germline, CDR1 SGHDT and CDR2 YYEEEE. V trimming: 4 bases; J trimming: 11 bases; junction bases outside the gene matches: 11. This CDR3 has 13 amino acids.

V and J are TRBV10-3 and TRBJ2-3, with 11 bases matching TRBD2. With V trimmed by 6 bases and J by 3 bases, 8 bases remained unmatched. Per germline, CDR1 ENHRY and CDR2 SYGVKD. This CDR3 comprises 16 residues. The CDR3 DNA reads as TGTGCCATCAGGGATACTAGCGGGAGTTTGACAGATACGCAGTATTTT. Its translation is CAIRDTSGSLTDTQYF.

This CDR3 is CASSATLGTSGREQYF. As DNA, the CDR3 is TGTGCCAGCAGTGCCACGCTCGGGACTAGCGGGAGAGAGCAGTACTTC. The V gene is TRBV27, the J gene TRBJ2-7; 14 nucleotides match TRBD2. The CDR3 is 16 amino acids. V shed 5 bases, J shed 7 bases, and the junction held 10 bases outside the gene matches. Germline CDR1 is MNHEY and CDR2 is SMNVEV (reference sequence).

The chain links TRBV18 to TRBJ2-5, with TRBD1 matching 11 bases. The germline V gene encodes CDR1 KGHSH and CDR2 LQKENI. The CDR3 spans 15 residues. V gave up 5 bases and J gave up 1 base; unmatched junction bases: 3. CDR3 sequence: CASSGTGGLQETQYF. The CDR3 region has the DNA TGTGCCAGCTCAGGGACAGGGGGACTCCAAGAGACCCAGTACTTC.

The rearrangement links TRBV19 to TRBJ2-5; 10 nucleotides align to TRBD1. The CDR3 is 14 residues long. Germline V gene data show CDR1 as LNHDA and CDR2 as SQIVND (reference sequence). Trimming cost V 7 bases and J 4 bases; bases outside gene matches: 6. CDR3 DNA sequence: TGTGCCAGTATGGGACAGGGGACAGGAGAGACCCAGTACTTC. It codes for CASMGQGTGETQYF.

The gene calls are TRBV11-2 and TRBJ2-7; D is unresolved. The V gene's germline CDR1 is SGHAT and CDR2 FQNNGV. V was cut by 2 bases and J by 3 bases, with 2 bases left in between. The CDR3 has 11 residues. CDR3 DNA sequence: TGTGCCAGCAGCTTATACTACGAGCAGTACTTC. Translation gives CASSLYYEQYF. The variable domain in full, completed from reference TRBV11-2 and TRBJ2-7, reads EAGVAQSPRYKIIEKRQSVAFWCNPISGHATLYWYQQILGQGPKLLIQFQNNGVVDDSQLPKDRFSAERLKGVDSTLKIQPAKLEDSAVYLCASSLYYEQYFGPGTRLTVT.

In DNA form, the CDR3 reads TGTGCCAGCAGTTTTTGGGAGGGTTTTAGGGAGCAGTACTTC. Translation: CASSFWEGFREQYF. The chain carries TRBV28 and TRBJ2-7, with 7 bases identical to TRBD2. The CDR3 covers 14 residues. V shed 3 bases and J 7 bases; nucleotides not matched to a gene: 9. Germline assignment: CDR1 MDHEN and CDR2 SYDVKM. The full variable domain, rest sourced from reference TRBV28 and TRBJ2-7, is DVKVTQSSRYLVKRTGEKVFLECVQDMDHENMFWYRQDPGLGLRLIYFSYDVKMKEKGDIPEGYSVSREKKERFSLILESASTNQTSMYLCASSFWEGFREQYFGPGTRLTVT.

This chain connects TRBV28 to TRBJ2-5, with 7 bases fitting TRBD1. This CDR3 has 14 amino acids. Per germline, CDR1 MDHEN and CDR2 SYDVKM. V shed 6 bases, J shed 5 bases, and the junction held 9 bases outside the gene matches. CDR3 loop: CASSTGEGLETQYF. Written as DNA, the CDR3 is TGTGCCAGCAGCACAGGGGAAGGACTGGAGACCCAGTACTTC.

With regard to this clone: At one end the junction does not follow the germline gene, possibly because of a read error. The chain joins TRBV5-5 to TRBJ1-2; D perhaps matches TRBD1 (5 bases). CDR1 SGHKS and CDR2 YYEKEE come from the germline V gene (reference sequence). The CDR3 has 17 residues. CDR3 coding DNA: TGTGCCAGCAGATTGGACGGTCAATTCCTTAGGGGCTATGGCTACACCTTC. It yields the protein CASRLDGQFLRGYGYTF.

The CDR3 nucleotides are TGTGCCACCAGCCAGACAGGGATCGGTGGCTACACCTTC. Its protein is CATSQTGIGGYTF. This chain connects TRBV15 to TRBJ1-2; 7 positions agree with TRBD1. CDR3 length: 13 amino acids. From germline, CDR1 is LNHNV and CDR2 YYDKDF (reference sequence). The trim removed 5 bases at V and 7 bases at J, leaving 7 bases unmatched. Complete variable domain (other parts from reference TRBV15 and TRBJ1-2): DAMVIQNPRYQVTQFGKPVTLSCSQTLNHNVMYWYQQKSSQAPKLLFHYYDKDFNNEADTPDNFQSRRPNTSFCFLDIRSPGLGDTAMYLCATSQTGIGGYTFGSGTRLTVV.

The gene calls are TRBV10-3 and TRBJ1-3; possible D gene TRBD1, 5 bases. Germline values: CDR1 ENHRY, CDR2 SYGVKD. V shed 0 bases and J shed 0 bases, with 9 bases lying between them. The length of the CDR3 is 16 residues. The CDR3 DNA sequence: TGTGCCATCAGTGAGTCGGGGCAGAGCTCTGGAAACACCATATATTTT. Encoded protein: CAISESGQSSGNTIYF.

This chain connects TRBV6-5 to TRBJ1-6; D is perhaps TRBD1 (6 bases). Trimming removed 6 bases at V and 10 bases at J, with 19 bases between. CDR1 MNHEY and CDR2 SVGAGI come from the germline V gene. The CDR3 spans 15 residues. CDR3 sequence: CASREDSFEGSPLHF. The CDR3 DNA reads TGTGCCAGCAGAGAGGACAGCTTCGAGGGATCACCCCTCCACTTT.

The V gene is TRBV27, the J gene TRBJ1-5; 7 nucleotides match TRBD1. This CDR3 spans 16 amino acids. Germline CDR1 MNHEY, CDR2 SMNVEV (reference sequence). After removal of 5 bases from V and 5 bases from J, the junction contained 12 bases not matched to a gene. CDR3 region: CASSHAPDRAHQPQHF. The CDR3 DNA is TGTGCCAGCAGTCACGCCCCAGACAGGGCCCATCAGCCCCAGCATTTT.